These T cell receptor beta chains were read from a single sample in a study of CD8 T cells in ankylosing spondylitis. TCRdb redid the calling of the 5' RACE reads with MiXCR, one entry per CDR3 protein. Of about 200,000 distinct CDR3 sequences detected, about 13% appear once; the ten largest clones hold 15% to 20%. The sample taken for sequencing was blood, either unsorted or a sorted T cell fraction (not recorded which). These receptors all come from a male donor with ankylosing spondylitis or in good health (not recorded which). Both conserved end residues are part of each CDR3. The D gene is left open where the match is weak. Part of the rows lack a size; the others show once, few, many or a class for expanded clones.

d_gene: TRBD1; j_gene: TRBJ2-7; v_gene: TRBV12-5; abundance: -; CDR3aa: CASGLLPGTGLYEQYF; CDR3nt: TGTGCTAGTGGTTTGCTCCCCGGGACAGGACTCTACGAGCAGTACTTC
d_gene: -; j_gene: TRBJ2-1; v_gene: TRBV16; abundance: many; CDR3aa: CASSPSPGEQFF; CDR3nt: TGTGCCAGCAGCCCCTCTCCGGGGGAGCAGTTCTTC
d_gene: -; j_gene: TRBJ2-1; v_gene: TRBV19; abundance: -; CDR3aa: CASSIPSDEQFF; CDR3nt: TGTGCCAGTAGTATACCTTCCGATGAGCAGTTCTTC
d_gene: -; j_gene: TRBJ1-1; v_gene: TRBV28; abundance: few; CDR3aa: CASSFQGNPEAFF; CDR3nt: TGTGCCAGTTCCTTCCAGGGGAACCCTGAAGCTTTCTTT
d_gene: -; j_gene: TRBJ1-2; v_gene: TRBV7-9; abundance: few; CDR3aa: CASSSGGGSYGYTF; CDR3nt: TGTGCCAGCAGCTCGGGAGGGGGAAGCTATGGCTACACCTTC
d_gene: -; j_gene: TRBJ2-3; v_gene: TRBV4-1; abundance: few; CDR3aa: CASSQEFSTDTQYF; CDR3nt: TGCGCCAGCAGCCAAGAGTTTAGCACAGATACGCAGTATTTT
d_gene: -; j_gene: TRBJ2-7; v_gene: TRBV7-9; abundance: -; CDR3aa: CASSKPFLGSEHEQYF; CDR3nt: TGTGCCAGCAGCAAGCCTTTCCTAGGTTCGGAGCACGAGCAGTACTTC
d_gene: -; j_gene: TRBJ1-1; v_gene: TRBV7-9; abundance: few; CDR3aa: CASSPTSMNTEAFF; CDR3nt: TGTGCCAGCAGCCCAACCTCCATGAACACTGAAGCTTTCTTT
d_gene: -; j_gene: TRBJ2-1; v_gene: TRBV7-9; abundance: -; CDR3aa: CASSTFDTYTYNEQFF; CDR3nt: TGTGCCAGCAGCACCTTCGACACGTACACCTACAATGAGCAGTTCTTC
d_gene: TRBD1; j_gene: TRBJ1-1; v_gene: TRBV20-1; abundance: -; CDR3aa: CSARDGAGGDTEAFF; CDR3nt: TGCAGTGCTAGAGATGGGGCAGGGGGGGATACTGAAGCTTTCTTT
d_gene: -; j_gene: TRBJ2-1; v_gene: TRBV7-9; abundance: few; CDR3aa: CASSFGPGTNEQFF; CDR3nt: TGTGCCAGCAGCTTCGGACCCGGGACTAATGAGCAGTTCTTC
d_gene: -; j_gene: TRBJ2-5; v_gene: TRBV5-1; abundance: many; CDR3aa: CASSPWGFMSETQYF; CDR3nt: TGCGCCAGCAGCCCCTGGGGGTTCATGTCAGAGACCCAGTACTTC
d_gene: -; j_gene: TRBJ2-4; v_gene: TRBV20-1; abundance: few; CDR3aa: CSARDWEVGVENIQYF; CDR3nt: TGCAGTGCTAGAGATTGGGAAGTTGGAGTCGAAAACATTCAGTACTTC
d_gene: -; j_gene: TRBJ2-1; v_gene: TRBV3-1; abundance: many; CDR3aa: CASSQEAGMDEQFF; CDR3nt: TGTGCCAGCAGCCAAGAAGCAGGGATGGATGAGCAGTTCTTC
d_gene: -; j_gene: TRBJ2-3; v_gene: TRBV9; abundance: many; CDR3aa: CASSASKDLNTQYF; CDR3nt: TGTGCCAGCAGCGCCAGTAAGGATTTGAATACGCAGTATTTT
d_gene: TRBD1; j_gene: TRBJ2-7; v_gene: TRBV25-1; abundance: few; CDR3aa: CASSGTGYYEQYF; CDR3nt: TGTGCCAGCAGTGGGACAGGGTACTACGAGCAGTACTTC
d_gene: TRBD1; j_gene: TRBJ2-6; v_gene: TRBV12-3/TRBV12-4; abundance: many; CDR3aa: CASSYQGAGANVLTF; CDR3nt: TGTGCCAGCAGTTACCAGGGGGCCGGGGCCAACGTCCTGACTTTC
d_gene: -; j_gene: TRBJ2-7; v_gene: TRBV20-1; abundance: -; CDR3aa: CSARDLAGTYEQYF; CDR3nt: TGCAGTGCTAGAGACCTTGCAGGAACCTACGAGCAGTACTTC
d_gene: -; j_gene: TRBJ1-1; v_gene: TRBV5-1; abundance: -; CDR3aa: CASSLAGSMNTEAFF; CDR3nt: TGCGCCAGCAGCTTGGCGGGAAGCATGAACACTGAAGCTTTCTTT
d_gene: TRBD1; j_gene: TRBJ1-1; v_gene: TRBV6-5; abundance: many; CDR3aa: CASSHTGGNTEAFF; CDR3nt: TGTGCCAGCAGTCACACAGGGGGCAACACTGAAGCTTTCTTT
d_gene: TRBD1; j_gene: TRBJ2-7; v_gene: TRBV7-9; abundance: many; CDR3aa: CASSPRTGYEQYF; CDR3nt: TGTGCCAGCAGCCCCCGGACAGGCTACGAGCAGTACTTC
d_gene: -; j_gene: TRBJ2-7; v_gene: TRBV27; abundance: -; CDR3aa: CASSLNGGEFNLEQYF; CDR3nt: TGTGCCAGCAGTTTAAATGGAGGAGAATTCAACTTGGAGCAGTACTTC
d_gene: TRBD2; j_gene: TRBJ2-1; v_gene: TRBV4-1; abundance: few; CDR3aa: CASSHLAAGGRAFYNEQFF; CDR3nt: TGCGCCAGCAGCCACCTGGCCGCCGGCGGGAGGGCCTTCTACAATGAGCAGTTCTTC
d_gene: -; j_gene: TRBJ2-7; v_gene: TRBV15; abundance: -; CDR3aa: CATSRGHTLGSSYEQYF; CDR3nt: TGTGCCACCAGCAGAGGTCATACACTAGGGAGCTCCTACGAGCAGTACTTC
d_gene: -; j_gene: TRBJ2-7; v_gene: TRBV7-8; abundance: -; CDR3aa: CAIGQNYEQYF; CDR3nt: TGTGCCATCGGACAGAACTACGAGCAGTACTTC
d_gene: -; j_gene: TRBJ2-7; v_gene: TRBV11-2; abundance: few; CDR3aa: CASSLTLDEQYF; CDR3nt: TGTGCCAGCAGCCTTACCCTCGACGAGCAGTACTTC
d_gene: -; j_gene: TRBJ2-7; v_gene: TRBV11-2; abundance: few; CDR3aa: CASSLSGDPYEQYF; CDR3nt: TGTGCCAGCAGCTTATCAGGGGATCCCTACGAGCAGTACTTC
d_gene: -; j_gene: TRBJ2-1; v_gene: TRBV7-9; abundance: -; CDR3aa: CASFDTNYNEQFF; CDR3nt: TGTGCCAGCTTCGATACAAATTACAATGAGCAGTTCTTC
d_gene: -; j_gene: TRBJ1-2; v_gene: TRBV5-1; abundance: -; CDR3aa: CASSPGEANYGYTF; CDR3nt: TGCGCCAGCAGCCCAGGGGAGGCTAACTATGGCTACACCTTC
d_gene: -; j_gene: TRBJ2-5; v_gene: TRBV12-3/TRBV12-4; abundance: many; CDR3aa: CASSFAGTQYF; CDR3nt: TGTGCCAGCAGTTTCGCCGGCACCCAGTACTTC
d_gene: TRBD1; j_gene: TRBJ1-5; v_gene: TRBV6-1; abundance: -; CDR3aa: CASSETGSGNQPQHF; CDR3nt: TGTGCCAGCAGTGAGACAGGGAGTGGCAATCAGCCCCAGCATTTT
d_gene: -; j_gene: TRBJ1-1; v_gene: TRBV7-9; abundance: few; CDR3aa: CASSLAFRRRNTEAFF; CDR3nt: TGTGCCAGCAGCTTGGCCTTTAGGAGAAGGAACACTGAAGCTTTCTTT
d_gene: -; j_gene: TRBJ2-1; v_gene: TRBV2; abundance: -; CDR3aa: CASSANPSVSYNEQFF; CDR3nt: TGTGCCAGCAGCGCAAATCCTAGCGTCTCCTACAATGAGCAGTTCTTC
d_gene: -; j_gene: TRBJ2-3; v_gene: TRBV5-1; abundance: few; CDR3aa: CASSLENTDTQYF; CDR3nt: TGCGCCAGCAGCTTAGAGAACACAGATACGCAGTATTTT
d_gene: -; j_gene: TRBJ1-6; v_gene: TRBV21-1; abundance: -; CDR3aa: CAGYDRVNLCNSPLHF; CDR3nt: TGTGCCGGCTACGACAGGGTGAATCTCTGTAATTCACCCCTCCACTTT
d_gene: -; j_gene: TRBJ2-1; v_gene: TRBV13; abundance: few; CDR3aa: CASSVGIGNEQFF; CDR3nt: TGTGCCAGCAGTGTGGGAATAGGCAATGAGCAGTTCTTC
d_gene: -; j_gene: TRBJ2-5; v_gene: TRBV5-1; abundance: many; CDR3aa: CASSLADGYPETQYF; CDR3nt: TGCGCCAGCAGCTTGGCGGATGGCTATCCGGAGACCCAGTACTTC
d_gene: -; j_gene: TRBJ2-7; v_gene: TRBV10-3; abundance: -; CDR3aa: CAISDRGGYEQYF; CDR3nt: TGTGCCATCAGTGATCGGGGCGGGTACGAGCAGTACTTC
d_gene: -; j_gene: TRBJ2-7; v_gene: TRBV5-1; abundance: few; CDR3aa: CASSPKIGGNPYEQYF; CDR3nt: TGCGCCAGCAGCCCAAAAATAGGGGGGAACCCCTACGAGCAGTACTTC
d_gene: TRBD2; j_gene: TRBJ2-3; v_gene: TRBV12-3/TRBV12-4; abundance: few; CDR3aa: CASSYGGGVADTQYF; CDR3nt: TGTGCCAGCAGTTACGGGGGAGGGGTGGCAGATACGCAGTATTTT
d_gene: -; j_gene: TRBJ1-4; v_gene: TRBV3-1; abundance: -; CDR3aa: CASSQETENEKLFF; CDR3nt: TGTGCCAGCAGCCAAGAAACAGAAAATGAAAAACTGTTTTTT
d_gene: -; j_gene: TRBJ2-5; v_gene: TRBV3-1; abundance: few; CDR3aa: CASSQEFGGGAETQYF; CDR3nt: TGTGCCAGCAGCCAAGAATTCGGAGGCGGTGCAGAGACCCAGTACTTC
d_gene: TRBD2; j_gene: TRBJ2-1; v_gene: TRBV11-2; abundance: -; CDR3aa: CASSPRTSGSSPGSEQFF; CDR3nt: TGTGCCAGCAGTCCCCGGACTAGCGGGAGCTCCCCCGGGAGTGAGCAGTTCTTC
d_gene: TRBD2; j_gene: TRBJ2-1; v_gene: TRBV27; abundance: -; CDR3aa: CASSSTWTSSEEQFF; CDR3nt: TGTGCCAGCAGTTCAACCTGGACTAGCAGCGAAGAGCAGTTCTTC
d_gene: TRBD2; j_gene: TRBJ2-1; v_gene: TRBV20-1; abundance: -; CDR3aa: CSASPPTSATVDEQFF; CDR3nt: TGCAGTGCTTCGCCGCCAACTAGCGCCACGGTCGATGAGCAGTTCTTC
d_gene: TRBD2; j_gene: TRBJ2-1; v_gene: TRBV6-5; abundance: many; CDR3aa: CASSYRTSGLNEQFF; CDR3nt: TGTGCCAGCAGTTATCGTACTAGCGGCCTCAATGAGCAGTTCTTC
d_gene: -; j_gene: TRBJ1-6; v_gene: TRBV7-9; abundance: -; CDR3aa: CASSLYGGPGSPLHF; CDR3nt: TGTGCCAGCAGCTTGTATGGAGGGCCGGGTTCACCCCTCCACTTT
d_gene: -; j_gene: TRBJ2-1; v_gene: TRBV14; abundance: -; CDR3aa: CASSPKGPNEQFF; CDR3nt: TGTGCCAGCAGCCCAAAGGGACCCAATGAGCAGTTCTTC
d_gene: TRBD2; j_gene: TRBJ2-7; v_gene: TRBV25-1; abundance: -; CDR3aa: CASSERTSGAHEQYF; CDR3nt: TGTGCCAGCAGTGAACGCACTAGCGGGGCCCACGAGCAGTACTTC
d_gene: -; j_gene: TRBJ1-4; v_gene: TRBV15; abundance: many; CDR3aa: CATNRHKGANEKLFF; CDR3nt: TGTGCCACCAATAGACACAAGGGCGCTAATGAAAAACTGTTTTTT
d_gene: TRBD2; j_gene: TRBJ2-3; v_gene: TRBV6-4; abundance: many; CDR3aa: CASSPRGAGGPDTQYF; CDR3nt: TGTGCCAGCAGTCCCAGGGGAGCGGGGGGGCCAGATACGCAGTATTTT
d_gene: TRBD1; j_gene: TRBJ2-7; v_gene: TRBV11-2; abundance: few; CDR3aa: CASSLGQGGLEQYF; CDR3nt: TGTGCCAGCAGCTTAGGACAGGGGGGCCTGGAGCAGTACTTC
d_gene: TRBD1; j_gene: TRBJ2-3; v_gene: TRBV4-1; abundance: few; CDR3aa: CASSLDRGRTDTQYF; CDR3nt: TGCGCCAGCAGCCTCGACAGGGGGCGCACAGATACGCAGTATTTT
d_gene: TRBD2; j_gene: TRBJ2-1; v_gene: TRBV7-9; abundance: -; CDR3aa: CASSLGLAYNEQFF; CDR3nt: TGTGCCAGCAGCTTGGGACTAGCCTACAATGAGCAGTTCTTC
d_gene: -; j_gene: TRBJ1-1; v_gene: TRBV10-3; abundance: -; CDR3aa: CAISRIPGDGEAFF; CDR3nt: TGTGCCATCAGCCGGATCCCAGGGGACGGTGAAGCTTTCTTT
d_gene: -; j_gene: TRBJ1-1; v_gene: TRBV12-3/TRBV12-4; abundance: many; CDR3aa: CASSLQGSPVDAFF; CDR3nt: TGTGCCAGCAGTTTACAGGGTTCCCCCGTGGACGCTTTCTTT
d_gene: TRBD1; j_gene: TRBJ1-1; v_gene: TRBV15; abundance: few; CDR3aa: CATSPRDSLNTEAFF; CDR3nt: TGTGCCACCAGCCCTCGGGACAGCCTGAACACTGAAGCTTTCTTT
d_gene: TRBD2; j_gene: TRBJ2-1; v_gene: TRBV9; abundance: few; CDR3aa: CASSVAEGRGGFNEQFF; CDR3nt: TGTGCCAGCAGCGTAGCTGAGGGACGGGGGGGTTTCAATGAGCAGTTCTTC